The TCR beta chain under discussion was sequenced for a study of blood T cell repertoires in COVID-19. Original handling: Quantification of nucleated cells was approximated via reference gene primer amplification. The repertoire was sequenced with immunoSEQ multiplex PCR; TCRdb's copy has only in-frame clones and lacks some. V and J calls and clone size are given by that table; D and trimming were obtained from the DNA. Among nearly 60,000 clones listed, about 85% were seen once. Trimming left V 5 bases short and J 5 bases short, with 16 bases between. CDR3 length equals 15 residues. Germline CDR1 reads SGHAT; CDR2 reads FQNNGV.

Source material: peripheral blood. The TCR sequence derives from a man in his forties with active COVID-19. This chain connects TRBV11-2 to TRBJ2-1, with D possibly being TRBD1 (5 bases). CDR3 bases: TGTGCCAGCAGCACACCTAGGGGTTCCAACAATGAGCAGTTCTTC. Residues: CASSTPRGSNNEQFF.